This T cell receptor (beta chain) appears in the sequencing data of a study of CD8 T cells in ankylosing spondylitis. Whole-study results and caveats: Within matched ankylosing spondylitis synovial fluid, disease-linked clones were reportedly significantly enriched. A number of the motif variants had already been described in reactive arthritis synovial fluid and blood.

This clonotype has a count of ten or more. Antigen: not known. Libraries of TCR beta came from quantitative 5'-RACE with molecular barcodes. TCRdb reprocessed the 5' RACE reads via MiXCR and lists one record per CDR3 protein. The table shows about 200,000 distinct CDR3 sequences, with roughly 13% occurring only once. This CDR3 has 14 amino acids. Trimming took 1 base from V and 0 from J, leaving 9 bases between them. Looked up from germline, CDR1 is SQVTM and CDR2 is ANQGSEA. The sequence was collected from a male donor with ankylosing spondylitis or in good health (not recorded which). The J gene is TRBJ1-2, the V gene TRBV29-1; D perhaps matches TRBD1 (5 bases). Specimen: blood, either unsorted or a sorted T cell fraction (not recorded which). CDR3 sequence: CSVEATATNYGYTF. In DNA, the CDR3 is TGCAGCGTTGAAGCGACAGCTACTAACTATGGCTACACCTTC. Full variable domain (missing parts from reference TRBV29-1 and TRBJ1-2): SAVISQKPSRDICQRGTSLTIQCQVDSQVTMMFWYRQQPGQSLTLIATANQGSEATYESGFVIDKFPISRPNLTFSTLTVSNMSPEDSSIYLCSVEATATNYGYTFGSGTRLTVV.